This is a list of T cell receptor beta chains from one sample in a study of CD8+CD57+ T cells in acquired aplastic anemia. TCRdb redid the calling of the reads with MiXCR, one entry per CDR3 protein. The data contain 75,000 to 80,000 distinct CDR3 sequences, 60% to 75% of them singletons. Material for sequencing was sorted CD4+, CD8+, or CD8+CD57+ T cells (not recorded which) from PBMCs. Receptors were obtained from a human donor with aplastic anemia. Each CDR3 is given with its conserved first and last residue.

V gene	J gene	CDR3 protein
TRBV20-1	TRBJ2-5	CSARRRGGETQYF
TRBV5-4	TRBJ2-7	CASSLWYRPDEQYF
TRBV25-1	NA	CASSDPGFEQYF
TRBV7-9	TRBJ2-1	CASSHPVAGRVDNEQFF
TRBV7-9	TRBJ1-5	CASSQGSGDQPQHF
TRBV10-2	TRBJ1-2	CATRLGEYGYTF
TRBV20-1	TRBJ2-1	CSANQARGNEQFF
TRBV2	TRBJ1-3	CASSDLGIGNTIYF
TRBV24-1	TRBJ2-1	CATSDIGGSYNEQFF
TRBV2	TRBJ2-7	CASRETGGSYEQYF
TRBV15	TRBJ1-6	CATSRGPQRPLHF